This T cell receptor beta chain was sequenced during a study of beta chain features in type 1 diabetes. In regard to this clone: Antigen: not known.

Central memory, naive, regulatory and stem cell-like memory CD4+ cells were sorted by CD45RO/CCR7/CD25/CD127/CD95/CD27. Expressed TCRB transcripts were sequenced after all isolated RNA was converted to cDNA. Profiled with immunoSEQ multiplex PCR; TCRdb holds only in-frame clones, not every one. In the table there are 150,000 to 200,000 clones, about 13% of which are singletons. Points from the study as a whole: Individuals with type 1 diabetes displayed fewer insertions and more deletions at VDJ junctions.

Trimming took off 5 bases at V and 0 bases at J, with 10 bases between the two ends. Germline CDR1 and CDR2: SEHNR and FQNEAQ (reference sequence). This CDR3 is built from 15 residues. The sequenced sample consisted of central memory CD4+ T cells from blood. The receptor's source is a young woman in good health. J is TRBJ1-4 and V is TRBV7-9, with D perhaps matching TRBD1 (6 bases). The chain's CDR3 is CASSTRQATNEKLFF. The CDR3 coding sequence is TGTGCCAGCAGCACCCGACAGGCAACTAATGAAAAACTGTTTTTT.